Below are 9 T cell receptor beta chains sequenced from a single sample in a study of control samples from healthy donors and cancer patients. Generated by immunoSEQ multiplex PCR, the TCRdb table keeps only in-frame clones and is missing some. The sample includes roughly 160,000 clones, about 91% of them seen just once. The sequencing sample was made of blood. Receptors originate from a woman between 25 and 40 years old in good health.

CDR3 sequence: CASSLTADSGRAYEQYF. The CDR3 nucleotides read TGTGCCAGCAGTTTAACGGCGGATAGCGGGAGGGCCTACGAGCAGTACTTC. The chain links TRBV6-2 or TRBV6-3 to TRBJ2-7, with TRBD2 matching 11 bases. Trimming removed 4 bases from V and 2 bases from J; junction bases left unmatched: 10. CDR1 is MNHEY, CDR2 SVGEGT, per germline. The CDR3 is 17 residues long.

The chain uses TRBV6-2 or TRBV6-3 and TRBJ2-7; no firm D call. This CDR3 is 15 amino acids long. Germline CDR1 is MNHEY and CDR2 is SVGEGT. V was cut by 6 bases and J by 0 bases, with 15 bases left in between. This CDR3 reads CASSPRRRLSYEQYV. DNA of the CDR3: TGTGCCAGCAGCCCTCGAAGACGCCTCTCCTACGAGCAGTACGTC.

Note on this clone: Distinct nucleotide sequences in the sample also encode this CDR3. Here the CDR3 DNA reads TGTGCCAGCAGCATCCGGACAGGCCACTATGGCTACACCTTC. Protein: CASSIRTGHYGYTF. The chain uses TRBV13 and TRBJ1-2; 7 bases are shared with TRBD1. Germline lookup yields CDR1 PRHDT and CDR2 FYEKMQ (reference sequence). V was pared by 5 bases and J by 3 bases, with 6 bases of the junction left unmatched. The CDR3 has 14 residues.

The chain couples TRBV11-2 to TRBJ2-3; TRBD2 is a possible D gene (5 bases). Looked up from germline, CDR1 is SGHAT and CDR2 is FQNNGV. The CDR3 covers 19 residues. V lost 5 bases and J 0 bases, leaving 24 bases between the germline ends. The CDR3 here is CASSPLLVPQNPSTDTQYF. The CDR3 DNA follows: TGTGCCAGCAGCCCACTACTAGTACCACAAAACCCTAGCACAGATACGCAGTATTTT.

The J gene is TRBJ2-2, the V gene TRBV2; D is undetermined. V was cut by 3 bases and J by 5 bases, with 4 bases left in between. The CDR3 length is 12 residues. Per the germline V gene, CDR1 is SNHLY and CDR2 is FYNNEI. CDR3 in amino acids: CASSEVTGELFF. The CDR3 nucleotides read TGTGCCAGCAGTGAGGTGACCGGGGAGCTGTTTTTT.

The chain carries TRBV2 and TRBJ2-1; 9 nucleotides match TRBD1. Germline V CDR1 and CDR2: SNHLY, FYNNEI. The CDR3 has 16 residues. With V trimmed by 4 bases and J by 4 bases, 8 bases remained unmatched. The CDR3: CASSGSRDRAYNEQFF. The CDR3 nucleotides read TGTGCCAGCAGTGGGTCTAGGGACAGGGCATACAATGAGCAGTTCTTC.

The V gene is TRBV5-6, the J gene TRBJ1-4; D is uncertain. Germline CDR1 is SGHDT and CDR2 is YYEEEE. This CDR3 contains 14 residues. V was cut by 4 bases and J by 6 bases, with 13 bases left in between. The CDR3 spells CASSPAGGYEKLFF. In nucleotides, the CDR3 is TGTGCCAGCAGCCCCGCGGGAGGGTATGAAAAACTGTTTTTT.

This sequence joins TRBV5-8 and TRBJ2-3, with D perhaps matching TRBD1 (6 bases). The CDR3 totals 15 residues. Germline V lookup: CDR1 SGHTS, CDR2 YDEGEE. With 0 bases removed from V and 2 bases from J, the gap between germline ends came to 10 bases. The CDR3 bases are TGTGCCAGCAGCTTGGGGCAGGGGATCACAGATACGCAGTATTTT. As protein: CASSLGQGITDTQYF.

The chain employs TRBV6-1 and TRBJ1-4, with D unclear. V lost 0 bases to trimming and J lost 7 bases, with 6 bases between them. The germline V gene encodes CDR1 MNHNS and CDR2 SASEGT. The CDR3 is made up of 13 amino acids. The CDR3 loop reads CASSEAEAEKLFF. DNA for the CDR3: TGTGCCAGCAGTGAAGCGGAGGCTGAAAAACTGTTTTTT.